This TCR beta chain is from a study of T cell responses to AZD1222 COVID-19 vaccine. Study-wide results and caveats: Spike-specific TCR breadth rose after two AZD1222 doses, and depth rose as well. It should be noted that donors were predominantly white British and more often female, and clonal diversity was possibly underestimated. The reported proportion of spike-specific TCRs targeting unmutated variant regions was nearly half. Scientists sampled the repertoires only once the peak T cell response had passed.

CDR3 length: 15 amino acids. Germline V gene lookup returns CDR1 MNHEY and CDR2 SMNVEV (reference sequence). V was cut by 6 bases and J by 7 bases, with 19 bases left in between. Worth noting for this clone: The antigen remains undetermined.

Clones were sequenced by immunoSEQ multiplex PCR, and TCRdb holds only the in-frame ones, with some missing. This table has some 100,000 clones, approximately 86% appearing once. This receptor was obtained from an adult in good health. The chain couples TRBV27 to TRBJ1-5, with a weak D call TRBD1 (6 bases). The sample was peripheral blood, taken on day 0 of AZD1222 vaccination. In DNA, the CDR3 is TGTGCCAGCAGGACCACAGGGTCAGGGATCCAGCCCCAGCATTTT. Its translation: CASRTTGSGIQPQHF.